This T cell receptor (beta chain) was sequenced during a study of cytomegalovirus exposure and HLA in healthy donors. Germline V gene lookup returns CDR1 SGDLS and CDR2 YYNGEE. This CDR3 has 15 amino acids. Trimming took 4 bases from V and 4 from J; bases not matched to a gene: 6. 60 Vbeta and 13 Jbeta primers were used in PCR. Repertoires were generated with immunoSEQ multiplex PCR, while TCRdb's copy carries only in-frame clones and drops some. The sample has under 75,000 clones, 60% to 70% seen once. Material for sequencing was PBMCs. The sequence was obtained from a man aged 35-49 years in good health and CMV-seropositive. This chain connects TRBV9 to TRBJ2-5; 11 nucleotides line up with TRBD1. CDR3 loop: CASSQRGTGGETQYF. In nucleotides, the CDR3 is TGTGCCAGCAGCCAGCGCGGGACAGGGGGAGAGACCCAGTACTTC.